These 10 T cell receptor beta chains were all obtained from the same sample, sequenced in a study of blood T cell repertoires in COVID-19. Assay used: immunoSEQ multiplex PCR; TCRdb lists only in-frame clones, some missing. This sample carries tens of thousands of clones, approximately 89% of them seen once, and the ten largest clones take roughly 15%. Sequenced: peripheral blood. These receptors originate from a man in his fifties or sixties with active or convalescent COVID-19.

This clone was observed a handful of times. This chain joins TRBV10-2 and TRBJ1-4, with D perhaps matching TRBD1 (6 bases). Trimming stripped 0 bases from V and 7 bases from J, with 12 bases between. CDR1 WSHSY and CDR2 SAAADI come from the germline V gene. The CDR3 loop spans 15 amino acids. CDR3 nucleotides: TGCGCCAGCAGTGAGTCGGGGGGCGGGGGTGAAAAACTGTTTTTT. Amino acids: CASSESGGGGEKLFF.

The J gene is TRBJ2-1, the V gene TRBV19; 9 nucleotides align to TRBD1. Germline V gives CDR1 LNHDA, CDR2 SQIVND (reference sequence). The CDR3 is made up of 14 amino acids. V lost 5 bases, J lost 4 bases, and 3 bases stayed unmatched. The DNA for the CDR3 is TGTGCCAGTAGTCCGGGACAGGGATACAATGAGCAGTTCTTC. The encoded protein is CASSPGQGYNEQFF.

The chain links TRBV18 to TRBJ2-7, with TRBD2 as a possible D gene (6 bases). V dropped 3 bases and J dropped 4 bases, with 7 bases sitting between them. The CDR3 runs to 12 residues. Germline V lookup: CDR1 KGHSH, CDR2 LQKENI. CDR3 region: CASSPEGYEQYF. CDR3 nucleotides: TGTGCCAGCTCACCGGAGGGTTACGAGCAGTACTTC.

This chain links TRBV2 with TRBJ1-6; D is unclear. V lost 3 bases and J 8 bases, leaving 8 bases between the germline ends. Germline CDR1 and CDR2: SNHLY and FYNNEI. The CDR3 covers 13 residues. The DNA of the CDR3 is TGTGCCAGCAGTGAGGGCAGGTATTCACCCCTCCACTTT. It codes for CASSEGRYSPLHF. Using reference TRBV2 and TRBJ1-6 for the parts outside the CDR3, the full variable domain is EPEVTQTPSHQVTQMGQEVILRCVPISNHLYFYWYRQILGQKVEFLVSFYNNEISEKSEIFDDQFSVERPDGSNFTLKIRSTKLEDSAMYFCASSEGRYSPLHFGNGTRLTVT.

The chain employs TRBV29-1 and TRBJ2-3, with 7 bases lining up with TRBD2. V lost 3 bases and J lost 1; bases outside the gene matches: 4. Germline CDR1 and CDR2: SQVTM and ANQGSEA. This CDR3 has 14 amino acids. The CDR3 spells CSVDWGGGTDTQYF. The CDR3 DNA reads TGCAGCGTTGATTGGGGAGGGGGCACAGATACGCAGTATTTT.

DNA for the CDR3: TGTGCCAGTAGTATAGCCACAGGGACACCCTACGAGCAGTACTTC. Protein sequence: CASSIATGTPYEQYF. V gene TRBV19 combines with J gene TRBJ2-7; tentatively, D is TRBD1 (6 bases). CDR3 length: 15 residues. From germline, CDR1 is LNHDA and CDR2 SQIVND (reference sequence). Trimming cost V 1 base and J 2 bases, with 12 bases left between them.

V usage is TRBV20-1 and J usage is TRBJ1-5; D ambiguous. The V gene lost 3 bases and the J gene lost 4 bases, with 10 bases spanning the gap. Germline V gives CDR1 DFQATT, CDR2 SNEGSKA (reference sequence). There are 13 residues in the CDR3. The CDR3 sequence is CSASLQVNQPQHF. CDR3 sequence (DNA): TGCAGTGCTAGTCTCCAGGTGAATCAGCCCCAGCATTTT.

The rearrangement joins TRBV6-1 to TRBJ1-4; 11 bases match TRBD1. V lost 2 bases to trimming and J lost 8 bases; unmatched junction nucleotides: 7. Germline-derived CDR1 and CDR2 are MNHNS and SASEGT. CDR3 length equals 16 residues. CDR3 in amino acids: CASSETGTGGGEKLFF. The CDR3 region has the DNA TGTGCCAGCAGTGAAACGGGGACAGGGGGAGGCGAAAAACTGTTTTTT.

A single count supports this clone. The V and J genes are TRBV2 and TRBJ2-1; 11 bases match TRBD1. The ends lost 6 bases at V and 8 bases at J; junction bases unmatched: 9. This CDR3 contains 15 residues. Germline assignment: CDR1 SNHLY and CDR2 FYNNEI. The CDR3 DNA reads TGTGCCAGCAGATTGCCGGGACAGGGGGGAGATGAGCAGTTCTTC. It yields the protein CASRLPGQGGDEQFF.

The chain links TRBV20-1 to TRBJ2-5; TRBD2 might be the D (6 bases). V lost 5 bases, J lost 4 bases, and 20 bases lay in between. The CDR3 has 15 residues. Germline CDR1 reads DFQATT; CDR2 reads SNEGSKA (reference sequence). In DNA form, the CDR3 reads TGCAGTGCTGGTGGCGGGCAAGCGGGTCGAGAGACCCAGTACTTC. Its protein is CSAGGGQAGRETQYF.